There are a few counts of the clone carrying this TCR beta chain. Its antigen is undetermined. The CDR3 is 15 residues long. Germline-derived CDR1 and CDR2 are SQVTM and ANQGSEA. Trimming pared 1 base from V and 1 base from J, leaving 13 bases between. The sample originates from a study of naive and memory T cell subsets. Study results and caveats: The power law exponent of TCR abundance differed between naive and memory cells. Naive repertoires, especially CD8, held a few larger clonotypes, possibly memory cells re-expressing CD45RA.

Two oligonucleotides, mixed equimolar, formed the beta constant-region primer covering TRBC1 and TRBC2. Four rounds of PCR amplified the ligated cDNA using nested alpha and beta constant-region primers plus SP2. TCRdb used MiXCR to reprocess the UMI-ligation and nested PCR reads, holding one entry per CDR3 protein. The data show about 160,000 distinct CDR3 sequences, with approximately 24% seen just once and 0.11% held by the top ten. The receptor's source is a human donor in good health. Material for sequencing was naive CD4+ T cells from blood. The chain couples TRBV29-1 to TRBJ1-1; D gene unclear. This chain's CDR3 is CSVEGIRSGNTEAFF. CDR3 nucleotides: TGCAGCGTTGAAGGGATCCGGTCGGGGAACACTGAAGCTTTCTTT.